This T cell receptor (beta chain) was obtained from a study of blood T cell repertoires in COVID-19 (dated by TCRdb to the early 2020s). Concerning the study at large: Collaborator samples came from the United States, Italy and Spain and covered acute and convalescent phases of COVID-19. The material from the prospective study consisted of cDNA or gDNA derived from T cells, B-cell-depleted T cells, or PBMCs. Deeply sampled blood TCRbeta repertoires from subjects exposed to, actively infected with, or recovered from COVID-19 were included in the dataset. The repertoires were made available in a free public database intended to serve as a resource for research on the immune response to SARS-CoV-2. Samples were obtained from the ongoing ImmuneRACE study (first 160 participants) and from 1,200 or so subjects provided by 6 global collaborators. The sample metadata nearly always contained a de-identified subject ID, COVID-19 status, age in years and sex. Where HLA class I and class II types were available, the types were taken from metadata supplied by the sample provider, not from assay-based typing.

Participants in the prospective study were aged roughly 18 to 95 years, lived in some 24 United States geographic areas, and enrolled through a virtual design. In the prospective study, participants were assigned to cohorts based on the clinical history participants reported in a screening survey and a study questionnaire. Recovered participants in ImmuneRACE Cohort 3 were defined by two consecutive negative NP/OP PCR tests, clearance by a healthcare professional, or resolution of symptoms. Each participant in the prospective study had whole blood, serum and a nasopharyngeal or oropharyngeal swab collected by mobile phlebotomists. Participants in the prospective study had the option to provide additional blood draws and questionnaires over an approximately 2-month period. Before DNA extraction, blood samples from the prospective study were shipped at room temperature or frozen. TCRbeta CDR3 regions were amplified from genomic DNA by means of the immunoSEQ Assay, a bias-controlled multiplex PCR. For the original study's pipeline: Within the assay, amplification of reference gene primers was used to estimate how many nucleated cells each sample contained. To quantify the absolute abundance of each unique TCRbeta CDR3 rearrangement, sequence reads were collapsed and filtered. For each sample, productive Simpson clonality was calculated as the square root of Simpson's diversity index over productive rearrangements. The immuneACCESS repertoire file appears here via TCRdb, limited to in-frame rearrangements. These files lack a portion of the clones; in checked studies, under half of the deficit traces to unresolved V genes, and the cause of the others is not known. V and J calls and clone size are copied from that table; D and trimming were computed from the DNA. This sample is represented by a few hundred thousand clones; 75% to 90% of them were singletons. The ten largest clones add up to over 2% of the sample.

Via the germline V gene, CDR1 is MNHNS and CDR2 SASEGT. Trimming removed 2 bases from V and 8 bases from J, leaving 21 bases between the germline ends. Reading from cysteine to phenylalanine, the CDR3 counts 16 amino acids. The only DNA kept is the CDR3, 48 bases in frame from the first base. Comment on this clone: Its antigen is unknown. No quality values exist for individual bases; no much larger clone is one base distant.

Beyond this particular receptor, the publication reports: How much clinical and demographic metadata was included differed by source and by participant, and the metadata was provided uncurated.

The TCR sequence derives from a woman between 18 and 29 years old who had recovered from COVID-19. Sequencing was done on a sample of PBMCs or T cells enriched from blood (not recorded which). The chain couples TRBV6-1 to TRBJ1-2; the D segment could be TRBD1, given 5 matching bases. The CDR3 region: CASSESIAAGNFGYTF. The nucleotide sequence reads as follows: TGTGCCAGCAGTGAATCAATTGCGGCAGGGAACTTCGGCTACACCTTC.